This T cell receptor beta chain was documented in a study of cytomegalovirus exposure and HLA in healthy donors. The PCR was carried out with 60 Vbeta primers and 13 Jbeta primers. TCRdb keeps only in-frame clones here, not all; method: immunoSEQ multiplex PCR. The repertoire holds 75,000 to 100,000 clones, roughly 78% seen once, with 6% to 8% in the top ten. The CDR3 sequence is 14 residues long. The V and J ends lost 5 bases and 6 bases respectively, with 16 bases between them. Germline CDR1 SGHTA, CDR2 FQGTGA. V gene TRBV7-3 combines with J gene TRBJ2-5; D is possibly TRBD1 (7 bases). The sequencing input was PBMCs. The sequence was obtained from a man aged 25-45 years in good health and CMV-seronegative. The CDR3 loop is CASSAGTAEQTQYF. CDR3 DNA sequence: TGTGCCAGCAGCGCGGGGACAGCGGAGCAGACCCAGTACTTC.